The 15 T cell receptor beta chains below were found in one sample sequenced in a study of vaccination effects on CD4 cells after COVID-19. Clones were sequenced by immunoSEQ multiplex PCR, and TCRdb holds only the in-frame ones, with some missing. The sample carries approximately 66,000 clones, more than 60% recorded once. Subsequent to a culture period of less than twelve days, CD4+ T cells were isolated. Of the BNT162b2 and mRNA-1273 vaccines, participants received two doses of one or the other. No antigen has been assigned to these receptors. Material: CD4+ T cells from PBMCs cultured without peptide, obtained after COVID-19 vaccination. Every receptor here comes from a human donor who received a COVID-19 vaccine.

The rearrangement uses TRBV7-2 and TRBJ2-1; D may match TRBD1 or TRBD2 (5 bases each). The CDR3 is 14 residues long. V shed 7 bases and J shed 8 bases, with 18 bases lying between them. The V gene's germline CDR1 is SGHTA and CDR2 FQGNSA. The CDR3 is CASTFSGSSDEQFF. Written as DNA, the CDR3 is TGTGCCAGCACCTTTTCAGGGAGTTCCGATGAGCAGTTCTTC.

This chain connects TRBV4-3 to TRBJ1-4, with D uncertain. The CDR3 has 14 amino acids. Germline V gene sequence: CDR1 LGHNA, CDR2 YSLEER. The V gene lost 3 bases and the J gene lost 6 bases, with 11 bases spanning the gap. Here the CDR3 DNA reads TGCGCCAGCAGCCAGCAAGGGCAAGATGAAAAACTGTTTTTT. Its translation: CASSQQGQDEKLFF.

For the CDR3, the DNA is TGCGCCAGCAGCTTAGCGGGCCAAAACATTCAGTACTTC. It encodes CASSLAGQNIQYF. The rearrangement links TRBV5-1 to TRBJ2-4, with a tentative D call TRBD2 (6 bases). There are 13 residues in the CDR3. Germline V gene lookup returns CDR1 SGHRS and CDR2 YFSETQ. Trimming took off 2 bases at V and 5 bases at J, with 8 bases between the two ends.

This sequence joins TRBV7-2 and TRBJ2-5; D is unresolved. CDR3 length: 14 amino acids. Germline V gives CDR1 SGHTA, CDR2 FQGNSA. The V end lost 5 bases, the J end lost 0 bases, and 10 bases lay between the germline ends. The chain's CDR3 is CASSLTSYQETQYF. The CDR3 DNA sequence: TGTGCCAGCAGCCTGACTTCGTACCAAGAGACCCAGTACTTC.

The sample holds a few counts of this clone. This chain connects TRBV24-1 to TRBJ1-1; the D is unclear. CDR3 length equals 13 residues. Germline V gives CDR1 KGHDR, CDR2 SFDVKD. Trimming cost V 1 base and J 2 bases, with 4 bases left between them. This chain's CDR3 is CATSDFLNTEAFF. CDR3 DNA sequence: TGTGCCACCAGTGATTTTCTCAACACTGAAGCTTTCTTT.

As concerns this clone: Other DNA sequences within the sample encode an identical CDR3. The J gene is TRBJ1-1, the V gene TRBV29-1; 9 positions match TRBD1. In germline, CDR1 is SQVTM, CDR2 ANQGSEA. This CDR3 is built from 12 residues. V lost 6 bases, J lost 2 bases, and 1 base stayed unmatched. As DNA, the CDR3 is TGCAGCGTGGACAGGGGAAACACTGAAGCTTTCTTT. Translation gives CSVDRGNTEAFF. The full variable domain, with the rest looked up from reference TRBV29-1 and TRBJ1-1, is SAVISQKPSRDICQRGTSLTIQCQVDSQVTMMFWYRQQPGQSLTLIATANQGSEATYESGFVIDKFPISRPNLTFSTLTVSNMSPEDSSIYLCSVDRGNTEAFFGQGTRLTVV.

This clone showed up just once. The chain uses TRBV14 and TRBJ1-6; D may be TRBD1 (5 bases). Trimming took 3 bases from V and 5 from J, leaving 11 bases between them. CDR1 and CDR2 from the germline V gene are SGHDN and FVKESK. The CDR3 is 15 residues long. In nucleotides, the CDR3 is TGTGCCAGCAGCCAGGGGGAACATAATAATTCACCCCTCCACTTT. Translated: CASSQGEHNNSPLHF.

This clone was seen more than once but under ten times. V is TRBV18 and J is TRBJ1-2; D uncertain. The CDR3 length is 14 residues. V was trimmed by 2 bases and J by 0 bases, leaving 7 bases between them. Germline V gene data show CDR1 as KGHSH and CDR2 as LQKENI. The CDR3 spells CASSPGSSNYGYTF. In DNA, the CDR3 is TGTGCCAGCTCACCAGGCAGCTCTAACTATGGCTACACCTTC. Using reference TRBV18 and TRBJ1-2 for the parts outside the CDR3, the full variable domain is NAGVMQNPRHLVRRRGQEARLRCSPMKGHSHVYWYRQLPEEGLKFMVYLQKENIIDESGMPKERFSAEFPKEGPSILRIQQVVRGDSAAYFCASSPGSSNYGYTFGSGTRLTVV.

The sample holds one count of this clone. Here the CDR3 reads CATSRGGQGAAEAFF. The CDR3 nucleotides read TGTGCCACCAGCAGAGGAGGACAGGGGGCAGCTGAAGCTTTCTTT. The chain employs TRBV15 and TRBJ1-1; TRBD1 matches at 11 bases. V lost 1 base, J lost 6 bases, and 4 bases stayed unmatched. The CDR3 totals 15 residues. CDR1 and CDR2 from the germline V gene are LNHNV and YYDKDF (reference sequence).

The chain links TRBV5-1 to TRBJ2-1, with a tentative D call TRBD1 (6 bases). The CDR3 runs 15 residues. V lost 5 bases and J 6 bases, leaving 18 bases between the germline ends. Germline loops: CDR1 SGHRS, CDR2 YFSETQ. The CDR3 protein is CASSQFRDTVNEQFF. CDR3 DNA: TGCGCCAGCAGTCAATTCCGGGACACGGTCAATGAGCAGTTCTTC.

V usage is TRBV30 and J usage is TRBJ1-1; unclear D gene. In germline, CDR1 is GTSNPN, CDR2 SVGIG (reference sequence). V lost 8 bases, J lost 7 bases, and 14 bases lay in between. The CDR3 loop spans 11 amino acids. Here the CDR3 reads CARADSGEAFF. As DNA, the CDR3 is TGTGCCCGGGCGGACTCTGGTGAAGCTTTCTTT.

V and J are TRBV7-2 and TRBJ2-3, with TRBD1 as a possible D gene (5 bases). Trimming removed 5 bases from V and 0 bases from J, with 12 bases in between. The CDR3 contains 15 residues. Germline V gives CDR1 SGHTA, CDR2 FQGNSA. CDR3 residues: CASSAGHLSTDTQYF. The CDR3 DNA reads TGTGCCAGCAGCGCCGGACATCTGAGCACAGATACGCAGTATTTT.

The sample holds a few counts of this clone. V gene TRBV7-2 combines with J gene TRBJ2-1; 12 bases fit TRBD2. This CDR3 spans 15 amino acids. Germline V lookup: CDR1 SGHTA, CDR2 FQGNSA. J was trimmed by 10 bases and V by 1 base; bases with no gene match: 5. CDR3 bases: TGTGCCAGCAGCTTAGGACTAGCGGGGGTCGGAGAGCAGTTCTTC. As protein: CASSLGLAGVGEQFF. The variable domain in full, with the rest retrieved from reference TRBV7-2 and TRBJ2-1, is GAGVSQSPSNKVTEKGKDVELRCDPISGHTALYWYRQSLGQGLEFLIYFQGNSAPDKSGLPSDRFSAERTGGSVSTLTIQRTQQEDSAVYLCASSLGLAGVGEQFFGPGTRLTVL.

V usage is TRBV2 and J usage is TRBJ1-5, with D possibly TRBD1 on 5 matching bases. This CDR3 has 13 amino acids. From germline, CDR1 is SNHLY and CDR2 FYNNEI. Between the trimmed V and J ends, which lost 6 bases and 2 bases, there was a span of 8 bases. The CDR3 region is CASRSGRNQPQHF. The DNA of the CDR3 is TGTGCCAGCAGATCAGGGCGCAATCAGCCCCAGCATTTT. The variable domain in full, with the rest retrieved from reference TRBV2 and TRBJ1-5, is EPEVTQTPSHQVTQMGQEVILRCVPISNHLYFYWYRQILGQKVEFLVSFYNNEISEKSEIFDDQFSVERPDGSNFTLKIRSTKLEDSAMYFCASRSGRNQPQHFGDGTRLSIL.

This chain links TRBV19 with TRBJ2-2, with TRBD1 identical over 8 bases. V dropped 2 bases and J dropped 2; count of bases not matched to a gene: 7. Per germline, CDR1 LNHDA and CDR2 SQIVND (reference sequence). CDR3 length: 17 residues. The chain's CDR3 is CASSILAGQGNTGELFF. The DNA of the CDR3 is TGTGCCAGTAGTATATTAGCTGGACAGGGAAACACCGGGGAGCTGTTTTTT. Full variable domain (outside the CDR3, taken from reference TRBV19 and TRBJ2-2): DGGITQSPKYLFRKEGQNVTLSCEQNLNHDAMYWYRQDPGQGLRLIYYSQIVNDFQKGDIAEGYSVSREKKESFPLTVTSAQKNPTAFYLCASSILAGQGNTGELFFGEGSRLTVL.